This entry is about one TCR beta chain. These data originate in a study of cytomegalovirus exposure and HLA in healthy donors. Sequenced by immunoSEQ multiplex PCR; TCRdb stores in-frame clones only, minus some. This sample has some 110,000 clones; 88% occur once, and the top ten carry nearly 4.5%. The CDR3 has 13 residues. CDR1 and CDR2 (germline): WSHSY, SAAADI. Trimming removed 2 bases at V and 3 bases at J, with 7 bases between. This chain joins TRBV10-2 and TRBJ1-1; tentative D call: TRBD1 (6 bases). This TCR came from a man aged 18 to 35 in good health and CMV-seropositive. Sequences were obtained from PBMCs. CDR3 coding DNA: TGCGCCAGCAGTGAGAACAGGGACACTGAAGCTTTCTTT. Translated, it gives CASSENRDTEAFF.